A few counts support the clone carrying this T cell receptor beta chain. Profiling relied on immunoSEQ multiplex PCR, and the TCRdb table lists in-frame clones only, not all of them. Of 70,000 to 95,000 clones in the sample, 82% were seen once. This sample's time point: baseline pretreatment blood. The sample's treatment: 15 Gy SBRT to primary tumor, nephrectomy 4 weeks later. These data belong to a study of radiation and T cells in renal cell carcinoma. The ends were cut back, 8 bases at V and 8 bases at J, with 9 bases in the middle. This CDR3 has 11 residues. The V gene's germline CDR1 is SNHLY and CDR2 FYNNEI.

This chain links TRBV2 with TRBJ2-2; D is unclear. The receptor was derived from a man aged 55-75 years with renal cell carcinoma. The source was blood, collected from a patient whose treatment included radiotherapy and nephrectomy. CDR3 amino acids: CASRRWGELFF. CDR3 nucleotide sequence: TGTGCCAGCCGCAGGTGGGGGGAGCTGTTTTTT.